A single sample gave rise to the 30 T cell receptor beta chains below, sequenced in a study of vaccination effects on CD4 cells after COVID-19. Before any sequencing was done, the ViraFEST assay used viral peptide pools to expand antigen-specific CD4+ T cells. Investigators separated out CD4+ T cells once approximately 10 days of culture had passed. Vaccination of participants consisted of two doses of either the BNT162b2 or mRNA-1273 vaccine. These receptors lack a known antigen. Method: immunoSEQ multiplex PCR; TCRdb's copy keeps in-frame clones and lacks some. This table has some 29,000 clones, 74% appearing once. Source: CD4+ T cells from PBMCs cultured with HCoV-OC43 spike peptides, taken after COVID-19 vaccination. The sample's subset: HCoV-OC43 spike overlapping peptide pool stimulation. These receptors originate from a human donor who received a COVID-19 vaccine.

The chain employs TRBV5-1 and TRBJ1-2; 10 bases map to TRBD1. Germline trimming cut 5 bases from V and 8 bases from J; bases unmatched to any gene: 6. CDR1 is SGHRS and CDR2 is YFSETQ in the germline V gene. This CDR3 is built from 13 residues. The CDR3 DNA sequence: TGCGCCAGCAGAACGGGACAGGGGAACGGCTACACCTTC. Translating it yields CASRTGQGNGYTF.

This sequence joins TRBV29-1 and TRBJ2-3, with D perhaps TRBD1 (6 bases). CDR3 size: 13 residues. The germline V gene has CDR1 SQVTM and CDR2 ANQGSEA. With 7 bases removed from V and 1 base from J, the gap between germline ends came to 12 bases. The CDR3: CSATGLGTDTQYF. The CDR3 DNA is TGCAGCGCTACAGGGTTGGGCACAGATACGCAGTATTTT.

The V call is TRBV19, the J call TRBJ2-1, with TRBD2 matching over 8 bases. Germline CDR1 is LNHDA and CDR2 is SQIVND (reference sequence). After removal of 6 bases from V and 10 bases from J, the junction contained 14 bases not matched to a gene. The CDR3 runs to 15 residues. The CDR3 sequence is CASSGSGGLWGEQFF. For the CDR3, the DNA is TGTGCCAGTAGCGGCAGCGGGGGCCTATGGGGGGAGCAGTTCTTC.

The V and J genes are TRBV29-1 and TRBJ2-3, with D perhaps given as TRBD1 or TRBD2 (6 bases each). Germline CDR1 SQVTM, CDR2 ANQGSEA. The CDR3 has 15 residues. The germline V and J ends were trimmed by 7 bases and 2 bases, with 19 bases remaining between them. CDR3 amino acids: CSAERDGGHTDTQYF. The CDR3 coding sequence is TGCAGCGCAGAAAGGGATGGGGGGCACACAGATACGCAGTATTTT.

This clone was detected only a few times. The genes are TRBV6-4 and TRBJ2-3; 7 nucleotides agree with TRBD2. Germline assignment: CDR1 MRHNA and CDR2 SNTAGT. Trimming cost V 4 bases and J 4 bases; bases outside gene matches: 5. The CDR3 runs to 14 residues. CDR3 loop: CASSAAGEADTQYF. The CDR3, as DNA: TGTGCCAGCAGTGCCGCGGGAGAAGCAGATACGCAGTATTTT.

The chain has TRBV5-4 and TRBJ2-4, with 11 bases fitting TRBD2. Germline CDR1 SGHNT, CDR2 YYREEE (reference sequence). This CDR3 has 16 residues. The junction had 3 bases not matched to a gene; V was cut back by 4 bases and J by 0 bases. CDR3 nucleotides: TGTGCCAGCAGCGCTAGCGGGGGGACAGCCAAAAACATTCAGTACTTC. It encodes CASSASGGTAKNIQYF.

CDR3 in DNA: TGCGCCAGTGCGGGAGGGAGGGTCCACGAGCAGTACTTC. The encoded protein is CASAGGRVHEQYF. This chain uses TRBV10-2 with TRBJ2-7; the match to TRBD2 covers 9 bases. After removal of 9 bases from V and 5 bases from J, the junction contained 8 bases not matched to a gene. Per the germline V gene, CDR1 is WSHSY and CDR2 is SAAADI. This CDR3 spans 13 amino acids.

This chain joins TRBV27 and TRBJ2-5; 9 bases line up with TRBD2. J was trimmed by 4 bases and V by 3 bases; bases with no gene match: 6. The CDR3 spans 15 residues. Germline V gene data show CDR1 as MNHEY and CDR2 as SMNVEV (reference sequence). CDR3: CASSFAGGPVETQYF. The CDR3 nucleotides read TGTGCCAGCAGTTTTGCGGGAGGGCCGGTAGAGACCCAGTACTTC.

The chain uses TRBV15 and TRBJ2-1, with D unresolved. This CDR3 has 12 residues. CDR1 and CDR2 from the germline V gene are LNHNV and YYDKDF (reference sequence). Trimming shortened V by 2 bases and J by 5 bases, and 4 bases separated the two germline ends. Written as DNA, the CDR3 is TGTGCCACCAGCAGACAAAACAATGAGCAGTTCTTC. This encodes CATSRQNNEQFF.

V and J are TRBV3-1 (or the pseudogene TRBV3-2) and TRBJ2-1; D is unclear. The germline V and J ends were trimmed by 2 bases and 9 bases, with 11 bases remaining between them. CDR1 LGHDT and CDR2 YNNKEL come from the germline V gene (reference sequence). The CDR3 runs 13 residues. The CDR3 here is CASSQSVPSEQFF. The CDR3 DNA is TGTGCCAGCAGCCAAAGTGTCCCCTCTGAGCAGTTCTTC.

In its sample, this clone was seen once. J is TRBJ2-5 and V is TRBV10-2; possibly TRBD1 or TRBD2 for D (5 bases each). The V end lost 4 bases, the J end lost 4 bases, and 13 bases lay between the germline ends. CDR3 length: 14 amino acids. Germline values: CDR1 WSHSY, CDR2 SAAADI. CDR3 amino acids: CASSGWTRGETQYF. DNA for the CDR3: TGCGCCAGCAGTGGTTGGACGAGGGGAGAGACCCAGTACTTC.

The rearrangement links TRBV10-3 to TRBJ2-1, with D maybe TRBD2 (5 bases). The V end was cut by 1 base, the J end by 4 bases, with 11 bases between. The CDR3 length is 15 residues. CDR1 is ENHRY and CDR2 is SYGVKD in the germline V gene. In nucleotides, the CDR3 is TGTGCCATCAGTGAGTTGTCAGGAGGTTACAATGAGCAGTTCTTC. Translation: CAISELSGGYNEQFF.

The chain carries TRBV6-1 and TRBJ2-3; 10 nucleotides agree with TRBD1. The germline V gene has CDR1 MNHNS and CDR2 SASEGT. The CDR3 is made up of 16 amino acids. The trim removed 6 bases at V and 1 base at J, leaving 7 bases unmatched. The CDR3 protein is CASRETGTGGTDTQYF. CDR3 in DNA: TGTGCCAGCAGAGAAACCGGGACAGGGGGCACAGATACGCAGTATTTT.

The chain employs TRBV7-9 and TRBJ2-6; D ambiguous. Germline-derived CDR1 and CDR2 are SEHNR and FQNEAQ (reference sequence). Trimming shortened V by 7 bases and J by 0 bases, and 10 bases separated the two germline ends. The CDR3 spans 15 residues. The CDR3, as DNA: TGTGCCAGCAATGGGCGACACTCTGGGGCCAACGTCCTGACTTTC. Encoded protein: CASNGRHSGANVLTF.

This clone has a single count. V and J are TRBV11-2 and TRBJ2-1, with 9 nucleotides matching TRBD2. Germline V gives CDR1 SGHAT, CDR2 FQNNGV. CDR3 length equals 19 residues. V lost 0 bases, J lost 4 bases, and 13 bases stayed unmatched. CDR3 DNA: TGTGCCAGCAGCTTAGATGGGGAACGACTAGCGGACTATTACAATGAGCAGTTCTTC. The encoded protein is CASSLDGERLADYYNEQFF.

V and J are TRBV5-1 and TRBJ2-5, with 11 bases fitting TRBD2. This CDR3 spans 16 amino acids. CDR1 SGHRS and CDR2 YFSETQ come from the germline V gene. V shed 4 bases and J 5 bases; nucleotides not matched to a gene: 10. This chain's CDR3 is CASSLLSGGAPETQYF. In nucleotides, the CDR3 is TGCGCCAGCAGCCTCCTTAGCGGGGGGGCCCCGGAGACCCAGTACTTC.

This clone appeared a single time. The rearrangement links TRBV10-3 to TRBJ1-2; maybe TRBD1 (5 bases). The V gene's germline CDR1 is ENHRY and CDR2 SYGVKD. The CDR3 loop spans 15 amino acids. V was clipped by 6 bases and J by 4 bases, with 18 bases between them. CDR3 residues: CAISPDSTGGYGYTF. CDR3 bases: TGTGCCATCAGCCCCGACAGCACTGGGGGCTATGGCTACACCTTC.

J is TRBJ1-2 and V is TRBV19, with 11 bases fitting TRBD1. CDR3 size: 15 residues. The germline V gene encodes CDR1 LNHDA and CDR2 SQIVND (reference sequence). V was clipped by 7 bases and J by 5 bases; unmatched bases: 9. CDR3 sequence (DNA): TGTGCCAGTACCCAGACCGGGACAGGGGGATATGGCTACACCTTC. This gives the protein CASTQTGTGGYGYTF.

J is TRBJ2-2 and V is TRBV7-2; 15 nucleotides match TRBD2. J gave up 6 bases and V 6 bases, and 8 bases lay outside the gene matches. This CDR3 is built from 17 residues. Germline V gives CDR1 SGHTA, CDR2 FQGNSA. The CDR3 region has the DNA TGTGCCAGCAGAGGGGGGACTAGCGGGAGGAGGTCCGGGGAGCTGTTTTTT. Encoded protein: CASRGGTSGRRSGELFF.

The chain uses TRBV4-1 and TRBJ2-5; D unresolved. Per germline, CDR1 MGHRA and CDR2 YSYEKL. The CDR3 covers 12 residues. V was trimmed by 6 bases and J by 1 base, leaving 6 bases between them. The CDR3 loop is CASSAIQETQYF. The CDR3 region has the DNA TGCGCCAGCAGTGCTATCCAAGAGACCCAGTACTTC.

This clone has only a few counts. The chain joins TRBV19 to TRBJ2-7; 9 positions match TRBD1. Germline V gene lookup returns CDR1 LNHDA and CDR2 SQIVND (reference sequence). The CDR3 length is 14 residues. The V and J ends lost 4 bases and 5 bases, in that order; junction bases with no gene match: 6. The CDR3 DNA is TGTGCCAGTAGTACCTACAGGGGGCAACACGAGCAGTACTTC. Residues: CASSTYRGQHEQYF. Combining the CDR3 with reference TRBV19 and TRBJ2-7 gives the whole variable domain DGGITQSPKYLFRKEGQNVTLSCEQNLNHDAMYWYRQDPGQGLRLIYYSQIVNDFQKGDIAEGYSVSREKKESFPLTVTSAQKNPTAFYLCASSTYRGQHEQYFGPGTRLTVT.

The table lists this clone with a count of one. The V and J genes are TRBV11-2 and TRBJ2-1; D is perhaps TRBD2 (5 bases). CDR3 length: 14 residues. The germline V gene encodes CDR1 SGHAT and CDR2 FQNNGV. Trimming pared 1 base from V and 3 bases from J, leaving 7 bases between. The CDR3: CASSLVAFYNEQFF. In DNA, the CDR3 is TGTGCCAGCAGCTTAGTAGCGTTCTACAATGAGCAGTTCTTC.

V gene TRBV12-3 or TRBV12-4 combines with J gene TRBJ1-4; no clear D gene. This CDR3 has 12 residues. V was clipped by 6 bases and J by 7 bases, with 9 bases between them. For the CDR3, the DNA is TGTGCCAGCAGGGGAATTGGTGAAAAACTGTTTTTT. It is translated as CASRGIGEKLFF.

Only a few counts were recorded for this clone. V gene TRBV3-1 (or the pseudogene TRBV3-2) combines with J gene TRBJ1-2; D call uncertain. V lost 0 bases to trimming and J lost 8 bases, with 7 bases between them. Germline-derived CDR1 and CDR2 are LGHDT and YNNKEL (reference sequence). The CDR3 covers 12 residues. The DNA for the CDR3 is TGTGCCAGCAGCCAAGAGGTTTGGGGCTACACCTTC. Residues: CASSQEVWGYTF.

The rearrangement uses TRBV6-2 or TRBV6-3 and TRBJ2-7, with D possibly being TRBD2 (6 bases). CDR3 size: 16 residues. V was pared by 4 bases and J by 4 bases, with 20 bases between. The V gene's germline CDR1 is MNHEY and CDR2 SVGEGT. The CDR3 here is CASSSPGLSRDYEQYF. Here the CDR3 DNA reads TGTGCCAGCAGTTCCCCGGGACTTTCACGGGATTACGAGCAGTACTTC.

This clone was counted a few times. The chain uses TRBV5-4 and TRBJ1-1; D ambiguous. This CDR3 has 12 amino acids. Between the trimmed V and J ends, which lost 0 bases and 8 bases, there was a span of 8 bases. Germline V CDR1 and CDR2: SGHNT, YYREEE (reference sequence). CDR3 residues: CASSLEVGEAFF. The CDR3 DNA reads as TGTGCCAGCAGCTTGGAAGTGGGAGAAGCTTTCTTT.

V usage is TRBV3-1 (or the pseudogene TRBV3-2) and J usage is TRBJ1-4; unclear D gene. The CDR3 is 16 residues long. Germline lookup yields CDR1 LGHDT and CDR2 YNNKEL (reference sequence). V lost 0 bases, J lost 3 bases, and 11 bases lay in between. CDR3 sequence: CASSQDLGTANEKLFF. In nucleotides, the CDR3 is TGTGCCAGCAGCCAAGATCTGGGTACGGCTAATGAAAAACTGTTTTTT.

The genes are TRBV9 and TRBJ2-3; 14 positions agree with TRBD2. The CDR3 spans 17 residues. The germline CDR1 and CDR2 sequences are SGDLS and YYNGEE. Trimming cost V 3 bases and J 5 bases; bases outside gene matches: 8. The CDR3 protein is CASSAATSGRAGDTQYF. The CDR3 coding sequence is TGTGCCAGCAGCGCCGCGACTAGCGGGAGGGCAGGAGATACGCAGTATTTT.

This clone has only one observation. CDR3 sequence reads: CASSRSGRPPYNEQFF. As DNA, the CDR3 is TGTGCCAGTAGTCGGAGCGGGAGACCCCCGTACAATGAGCAGTTCTTC. This rearrangement joins TRBV19 to TRBJ2-1; TRBD2 agrees at 8 bases. The CDR3 covers 16 residues. V trimming: 5 bases; J trimming: 4 bases; junction bases outside the gene matches: 10. In germline, CDR1 is LNHDA, CDR2 SQIVND (reference sequence).

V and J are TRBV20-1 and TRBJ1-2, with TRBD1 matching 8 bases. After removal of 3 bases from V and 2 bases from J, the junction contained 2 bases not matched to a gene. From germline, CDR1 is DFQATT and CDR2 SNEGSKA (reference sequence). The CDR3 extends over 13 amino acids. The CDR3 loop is CSASNRGNYGYTF. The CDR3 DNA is TGCAGTGCTAGTAACAGGGGGAACTATGGCTACACCTTC.